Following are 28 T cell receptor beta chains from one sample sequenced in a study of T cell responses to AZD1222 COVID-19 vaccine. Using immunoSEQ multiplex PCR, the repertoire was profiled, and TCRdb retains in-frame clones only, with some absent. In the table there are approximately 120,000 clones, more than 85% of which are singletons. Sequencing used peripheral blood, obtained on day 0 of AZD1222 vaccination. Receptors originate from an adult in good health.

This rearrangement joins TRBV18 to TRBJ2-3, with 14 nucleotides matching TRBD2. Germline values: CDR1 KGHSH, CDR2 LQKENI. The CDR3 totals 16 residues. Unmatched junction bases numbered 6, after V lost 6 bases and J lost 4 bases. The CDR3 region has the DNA TGTGCCAGCTCTCGGGGACTAGCGGGAGTCTCAGATACGCAGTATTTT. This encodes CASSRGLAGVSDTQYF.

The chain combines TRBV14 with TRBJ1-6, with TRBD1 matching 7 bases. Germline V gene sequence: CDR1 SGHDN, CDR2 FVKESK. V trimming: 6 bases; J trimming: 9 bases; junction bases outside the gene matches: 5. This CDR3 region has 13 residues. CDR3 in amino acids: CASRNAGGSPLHF. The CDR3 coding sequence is TGTGCCAGCAGGAACGCAGGGGGTTCACCCCTCCACTTT.

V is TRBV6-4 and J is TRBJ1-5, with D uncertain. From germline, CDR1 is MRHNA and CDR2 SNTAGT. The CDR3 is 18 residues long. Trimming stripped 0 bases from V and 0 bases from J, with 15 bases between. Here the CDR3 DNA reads TGTGCCAGCAGTGACTCGAGGGTCGGCGACTATAGCAATCAGCCCCAGCATTTT. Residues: CASSDSRVGDYSNQPQHF.

CDR3 coding DNA: TGTGCCAGCAGCCGACCTCTAGCGGGACTGTACTTC. Translation gives CASSRPLAGLYF. The chain uses TRBV3-1 (or the pseudogene TRBV3-2) and TRBJ2-7, with 9 bases matching TRBD2. CDR1 and CDR2 (germline): LGHDT, YNNKEL (reference sequence). The CDR3 length is 12 residues. The junction had 7 bases not matched to a gene; V was cut back by 4 bases and J by 12 bases.

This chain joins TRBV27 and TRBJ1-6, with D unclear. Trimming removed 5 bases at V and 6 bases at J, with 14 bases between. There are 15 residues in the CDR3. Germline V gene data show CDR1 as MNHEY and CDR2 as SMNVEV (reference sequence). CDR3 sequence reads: CASSDSGSSNSPLHF. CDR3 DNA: TGTGCCAGCAGTGACTCCGGGTCTTCTAATTCACCCCTCCACTTT.

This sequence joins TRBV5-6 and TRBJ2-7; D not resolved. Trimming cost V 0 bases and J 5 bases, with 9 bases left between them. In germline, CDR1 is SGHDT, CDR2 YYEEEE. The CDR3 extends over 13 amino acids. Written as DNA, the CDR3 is TGTGCCAGCAGCTTGGCGGAAGGGAACGAGCAGTACTTC. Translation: CASSLAEGNEQYF.

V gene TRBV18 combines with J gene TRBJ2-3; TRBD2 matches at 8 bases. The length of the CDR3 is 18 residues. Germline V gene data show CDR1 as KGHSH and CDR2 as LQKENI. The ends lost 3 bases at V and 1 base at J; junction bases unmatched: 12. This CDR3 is CASSPFQRERVGTDTQYF. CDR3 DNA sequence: TGTGCCAGCTCACCCTTCCAGCGGGAGAGGGTGGGCACAGATACGCAGTATTTT.

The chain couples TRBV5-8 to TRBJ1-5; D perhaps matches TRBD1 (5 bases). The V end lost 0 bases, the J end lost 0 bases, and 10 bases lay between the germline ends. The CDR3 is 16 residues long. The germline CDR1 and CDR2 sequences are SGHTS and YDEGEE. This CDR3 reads CASSLAAGYSNQPQHF. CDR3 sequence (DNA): TGTGCCAGCAGCTTGGCTGCAGGGTATAGCAATCAGCCCCAGCATTTT. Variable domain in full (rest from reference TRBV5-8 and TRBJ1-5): EAGVTQSPTHLIKTRGQQATLRCSPISGHTSVYWYQQALGLGLQFLLWYDEGEERNRGNFPPRFSGRQFPNYSSELNVNALELEDSALYLCASSLAAGYSNQPQHFGDGTRLSIL.

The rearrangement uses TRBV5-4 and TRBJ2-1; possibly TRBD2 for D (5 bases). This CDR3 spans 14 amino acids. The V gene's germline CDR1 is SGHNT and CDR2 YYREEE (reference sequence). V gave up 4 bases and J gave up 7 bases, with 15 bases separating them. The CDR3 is CASSPVAQRNEQFF. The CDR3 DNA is TGTGCCAGCAGCCCGGTAGCGCAACGGAATGAGCAGTTCTTC. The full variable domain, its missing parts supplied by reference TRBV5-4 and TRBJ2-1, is ETGVTQSPTHLIKTRGQQVTLRCSSQSGHNTVSWYQQALGQGPQFIFQYYREEENGRGNFPPRFSGLQFPNYSSELNVNALELDDSALYLCASSPVAQRNEQFFGPGTRLTVL.

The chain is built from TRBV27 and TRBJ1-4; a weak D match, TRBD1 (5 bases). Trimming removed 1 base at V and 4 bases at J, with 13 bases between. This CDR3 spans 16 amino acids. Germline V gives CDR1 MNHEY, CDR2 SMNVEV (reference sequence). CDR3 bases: TGTGCCAGCAGTTTATTTAGGCTTGGGGGTAATGAAAAACTGTTTTTT. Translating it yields CASSLFRLGGNEKLFF.

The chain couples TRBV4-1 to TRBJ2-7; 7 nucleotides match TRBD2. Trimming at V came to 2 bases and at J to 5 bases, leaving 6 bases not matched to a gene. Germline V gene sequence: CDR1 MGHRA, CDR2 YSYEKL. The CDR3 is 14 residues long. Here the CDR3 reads CASSQRLAADEQYF. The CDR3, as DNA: TGCGCCAGCAGCCAAAGACTAGCCGCCGACGAGCAGTACTTC.

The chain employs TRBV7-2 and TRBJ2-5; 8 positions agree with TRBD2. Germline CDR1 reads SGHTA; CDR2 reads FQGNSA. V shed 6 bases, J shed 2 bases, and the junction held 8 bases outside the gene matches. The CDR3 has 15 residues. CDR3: CASSPNSGMQETQYF. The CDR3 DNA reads TGTGCCAGCAGTCCTAATAGCGGGATGCAAGAGACCCAGTACTTC.

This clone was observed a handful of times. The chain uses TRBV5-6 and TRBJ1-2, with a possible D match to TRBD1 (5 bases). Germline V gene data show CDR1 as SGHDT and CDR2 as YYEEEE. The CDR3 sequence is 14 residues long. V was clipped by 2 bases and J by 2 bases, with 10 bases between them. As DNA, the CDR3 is TGTGCCAGCAGCTTCAGGGAGAAAAACTATGGCTACACCTTC. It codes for CASSFREKNYGYTF.

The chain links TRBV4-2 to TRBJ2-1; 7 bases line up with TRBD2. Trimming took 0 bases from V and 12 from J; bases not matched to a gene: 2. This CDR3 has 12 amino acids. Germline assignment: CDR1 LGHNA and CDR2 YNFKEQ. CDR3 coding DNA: TGTGCCAGCAGCCAAGATGGGAGGGTGCAGTTCTTC. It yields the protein CASSQDGRVQFF.

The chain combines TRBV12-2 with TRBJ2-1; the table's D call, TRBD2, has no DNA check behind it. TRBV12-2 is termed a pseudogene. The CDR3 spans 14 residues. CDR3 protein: CAKGGGPSYNEQFF. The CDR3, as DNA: TGTGCAAAGGGAGGAGGCCCCTCCTACAATGAGCAGTTCTTC.

The CDR3 sequence: CASSLQRPGLALGEQFF. Here the CDR3 DNA reads TGTGCCAGCAGCCTCCAGCGCCCGGGACTAGCGTTGGGTGAGCAGTTCTTC. The genes are TRBV7-2 and TRBJ2-1; 10 bases agree with TRBD2. The CDR3 is 17 amino acids. V gave up 5 bases and J gave up 9 bases; unmatched junction bases: 16. The V gene's germline CDR1 is SGHTA and CDR2 FQGNSA.

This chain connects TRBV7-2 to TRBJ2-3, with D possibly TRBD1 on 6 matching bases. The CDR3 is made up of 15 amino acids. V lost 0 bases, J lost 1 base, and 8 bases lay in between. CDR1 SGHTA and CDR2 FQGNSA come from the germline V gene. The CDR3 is CASSLAWTGTDTQYF. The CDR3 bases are TGTGCCAGCAGCTTAGCTTGGACAGGCACAGATACGCAGTATTTT.

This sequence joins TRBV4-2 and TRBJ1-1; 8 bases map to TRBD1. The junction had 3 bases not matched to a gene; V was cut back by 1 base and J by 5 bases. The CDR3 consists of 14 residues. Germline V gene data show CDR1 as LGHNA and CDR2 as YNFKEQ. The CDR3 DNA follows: TGTGCCAGCAGCCAAGGGACAGGGCGGACTGAAGCTTTCTTT. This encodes CASSQGTGRTEAFF.

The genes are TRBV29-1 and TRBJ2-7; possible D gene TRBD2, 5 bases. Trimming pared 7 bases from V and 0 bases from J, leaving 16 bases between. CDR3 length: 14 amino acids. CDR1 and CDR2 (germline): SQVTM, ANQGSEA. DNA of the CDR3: TGCAGCGCCCAGGAAGCGGCGATCTCCTACGAGCAGTACTTC. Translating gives CSAQEAAISYEQYF.

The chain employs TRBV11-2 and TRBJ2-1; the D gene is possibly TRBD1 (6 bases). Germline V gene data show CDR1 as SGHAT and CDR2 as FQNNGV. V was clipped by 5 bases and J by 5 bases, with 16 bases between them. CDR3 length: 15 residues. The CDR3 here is CASSLSTGPDNEQFF. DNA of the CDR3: TGTGCCAGCAGCCTCAGTACAGGGCCGGACAATGAGCAGTTCTTC.

For the CDR3, the DNA is TGTGCCAGCAGTTTCGCTGCCCCCAGGGCCGGAAACACCATATATTTT. Protein sequence: CASSFAAPRAGNTIYF. This sequence joins TRBV6-5 and TRBJ1-3; TRBD1 might be the D (5 bases). The CDR3 is 16 residues long. V was clipped by 4 bases and J by 4 bases, with 17 bases between them. Looked up from germline, CDR1 is MNHEY and CDR2 is SVGAGI.

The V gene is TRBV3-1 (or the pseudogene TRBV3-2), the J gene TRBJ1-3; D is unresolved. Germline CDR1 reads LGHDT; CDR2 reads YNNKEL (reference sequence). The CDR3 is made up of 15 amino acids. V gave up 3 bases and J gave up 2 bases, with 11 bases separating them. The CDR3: CASSQGRRAGNTIYF. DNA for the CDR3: TGTGCCAGCAGCCAGGGCCGGCGGGCTGGAAACACCATATATTTT.

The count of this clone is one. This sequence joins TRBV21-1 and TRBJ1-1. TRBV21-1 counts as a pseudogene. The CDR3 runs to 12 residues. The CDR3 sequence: CASSKGGSGAFF. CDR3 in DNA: TGTGCCAGCAGCAAAGGGGGGTCAGGAGCTTTCTTT.

The CDR3 protein is CAVRGQGDTGELFF. The DNA for the CDR3 is TGTGCCGTTAGGGGACAGGGGGACACCGGGGAGCTGTTTTTT. V and J are TRBV28 and TRBJ2-2; 11 bases agree with TRBD1. Losses at the gene ends were 11 bases for V and 3 bases for J; bases not matched to a gene: 5. Germline CDR1 reads MDHEN; CDR2 reads SYDVKM. This CDR3 comprises 14 residues.

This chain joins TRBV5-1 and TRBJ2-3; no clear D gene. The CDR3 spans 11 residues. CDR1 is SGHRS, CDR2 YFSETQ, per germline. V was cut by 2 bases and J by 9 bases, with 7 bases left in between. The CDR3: CASSFGATQYF. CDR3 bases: TGCGCCAGCAGCTTCGGTGCAACGCAGTATTTT.

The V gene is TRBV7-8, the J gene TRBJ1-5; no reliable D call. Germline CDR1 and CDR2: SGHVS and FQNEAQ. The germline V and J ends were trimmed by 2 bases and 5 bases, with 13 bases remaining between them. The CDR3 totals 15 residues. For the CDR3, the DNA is TGTGCCAGCAGCTTAAATACGGACGGCTATCAGCCCCAGCATTTT. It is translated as CASSLNTDGYQPQHF. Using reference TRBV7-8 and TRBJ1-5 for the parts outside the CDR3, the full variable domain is GAGVSQSPRYKVAKRGQDVALRCDPISGHVSLFWYQQALGQGPEFLTYFQNEAQLDKSGLPSDRFFAERPEGSVSTLKIQRTQQEDSAVYLCASSLNTDGYQPQHFGDGTRLSIL.

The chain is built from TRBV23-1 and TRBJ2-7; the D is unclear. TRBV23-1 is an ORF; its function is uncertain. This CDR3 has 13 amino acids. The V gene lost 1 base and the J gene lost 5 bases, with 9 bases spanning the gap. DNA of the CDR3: TGCGCCAGCAGTCAATTTACTATGAACGAGCAGTACTTC. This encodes CASSQFTMNEQYF.

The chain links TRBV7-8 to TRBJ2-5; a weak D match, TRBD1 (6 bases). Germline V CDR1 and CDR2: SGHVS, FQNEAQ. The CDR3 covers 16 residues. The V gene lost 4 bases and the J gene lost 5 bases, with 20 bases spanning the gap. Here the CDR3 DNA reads TGTGCCAGCAGCTCATACGGGACAAATAAAGGGGAGACCCAGTACTTC. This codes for CASSSYGTNKGETQYF.